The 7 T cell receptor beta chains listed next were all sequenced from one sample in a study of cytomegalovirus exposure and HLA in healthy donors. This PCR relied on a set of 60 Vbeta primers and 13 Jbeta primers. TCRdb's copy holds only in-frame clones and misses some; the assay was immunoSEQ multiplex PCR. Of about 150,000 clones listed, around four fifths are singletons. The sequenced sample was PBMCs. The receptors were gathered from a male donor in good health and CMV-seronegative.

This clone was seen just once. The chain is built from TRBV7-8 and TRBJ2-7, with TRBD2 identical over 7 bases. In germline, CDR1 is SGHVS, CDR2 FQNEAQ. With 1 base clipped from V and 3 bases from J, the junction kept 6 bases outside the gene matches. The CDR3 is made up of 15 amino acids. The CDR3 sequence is CASSLGAGEGYEQYF. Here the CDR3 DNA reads TGTGCCAGCAGCTTAGGGGCGGGAGAGGGCTACGAGCAGTACTTC.

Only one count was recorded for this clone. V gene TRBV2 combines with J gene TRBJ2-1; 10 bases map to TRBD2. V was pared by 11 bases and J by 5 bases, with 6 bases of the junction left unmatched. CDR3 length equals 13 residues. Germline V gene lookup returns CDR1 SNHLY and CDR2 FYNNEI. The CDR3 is CAPGLAANNEQFF. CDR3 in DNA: TGTGCCCCCGGACTAGCGGCCAACAATGAGCAGTTCTTC.

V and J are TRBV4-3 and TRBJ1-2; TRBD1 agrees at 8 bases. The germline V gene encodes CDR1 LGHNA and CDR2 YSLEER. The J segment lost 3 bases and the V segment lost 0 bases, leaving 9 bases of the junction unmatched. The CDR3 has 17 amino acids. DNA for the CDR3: TGCGCCAGCAGCCAAGATAGCGGGAGACAGGGGTACTATGGCTACACCTTC. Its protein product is CASSQDSGRQGYYGYTF.

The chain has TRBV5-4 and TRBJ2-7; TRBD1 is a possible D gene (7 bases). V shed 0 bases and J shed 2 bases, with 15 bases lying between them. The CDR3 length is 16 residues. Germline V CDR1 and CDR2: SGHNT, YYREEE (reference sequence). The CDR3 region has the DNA TGTGCCAGCAGCTTGGCCTCAGGGGGGATCCCCTACGAGCAGTACTTC. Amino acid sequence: CASSLASGGIPYEQYF. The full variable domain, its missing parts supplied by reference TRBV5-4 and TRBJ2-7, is ETGVTQSPTHLIKTRGQQVTLRCSSQSGHNTVSWYQQALGQGPQFIFQYYREEENGRGNFPPRFSGLQFPNYSSELNVNALELDDSALYLCASSLASGGIPYEQYFGPGTRLTVT.

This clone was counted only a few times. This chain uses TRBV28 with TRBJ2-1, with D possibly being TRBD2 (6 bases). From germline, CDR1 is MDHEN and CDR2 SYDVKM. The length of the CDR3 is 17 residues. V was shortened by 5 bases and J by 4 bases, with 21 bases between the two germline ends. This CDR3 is CASSPSRLAKAYNEQFF. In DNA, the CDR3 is TGTGCCAGCAGTCCTTCGCGTCTAGCGAAAGCTTACAATGAGCAGTTCTTC.

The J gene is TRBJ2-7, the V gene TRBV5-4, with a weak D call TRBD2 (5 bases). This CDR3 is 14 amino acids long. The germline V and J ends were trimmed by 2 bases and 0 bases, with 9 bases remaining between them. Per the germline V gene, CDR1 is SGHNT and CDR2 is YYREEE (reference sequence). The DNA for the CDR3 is TGTGCCAGCAGCTTTGGCGGGCGCTCCTACGAGCAGTACTTC. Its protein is CASSFGGRSYEQYF.

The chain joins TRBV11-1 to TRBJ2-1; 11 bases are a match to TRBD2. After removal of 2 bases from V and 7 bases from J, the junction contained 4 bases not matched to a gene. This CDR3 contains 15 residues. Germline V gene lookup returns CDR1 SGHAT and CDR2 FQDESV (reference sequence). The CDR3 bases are TGTGCCAGCAGCTTAAGTGCTAGCGGGGGGAATGAGCAGTTCTTC. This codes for CASSLSASGGNEQFF.